This T cell receptor (beta chain) came from a study of blood T cell repertoires in COVID-19. Study-level background: Collection of acute and convalescent COVID-19 samples took place in the United States, Italy and Spain. From T cells, B-cell-depleted T cells, or PBMCs came the material, which was cDNA or gDNA.

CDR3 length: 17 residues. Original data processing: Estimates of nucleated cell counts were drawn from the amplification of reference gene primers. Assay: immunoSEQ multiplex PCR; the TCRdb copy retains only in-frame clones and omits some. The V and J calls and clone size are taken from that table; D and trimming were inferred from the DNA. The sample consists of some 240,000 clones, roughly 88% of them appearing once. This clonotype was obtained from a woman aged 40 to 49 who had recovered from COVID-19. The rearrangement uses TRBV7-5 and TRBJ2-7; TRBD1 was called by the table and not checked on the DNA. TRBV7-5 is noted as a pseudogene. Material for sequencing was peripheral blood. The chain's CDR3 is CARSPPFCCRDSYEQYF. In DNA, the CDR3 is TGTGCCAGAAGCCCCCCCTTTTGTTGTCGGGACAGCTACGAGCAGTACTTC.